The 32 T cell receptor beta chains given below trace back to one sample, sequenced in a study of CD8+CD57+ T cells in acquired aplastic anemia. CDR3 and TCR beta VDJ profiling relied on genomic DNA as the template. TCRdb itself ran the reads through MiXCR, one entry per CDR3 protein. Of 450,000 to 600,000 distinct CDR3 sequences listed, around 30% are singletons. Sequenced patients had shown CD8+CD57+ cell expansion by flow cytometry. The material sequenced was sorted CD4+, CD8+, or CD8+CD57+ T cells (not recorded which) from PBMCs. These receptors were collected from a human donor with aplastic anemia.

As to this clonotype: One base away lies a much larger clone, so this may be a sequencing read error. CDR3 loop: CASSQGRAGAGEQCF. The CDR3 DNA follows: TGTGCCAGCAGCCAAGGTCGGGCAGGGGCAGGGGAGCAGTGCTTC. The chain couples TRBV14 to TRBJ2-7, with D perhaps TRBD1 (6 bases). There are 15 residues in the CDR3. From germline, CDR1 is SGHDN and CDR2 FVKESK. The full variable domain, with the rest looked up from reference TRBV14 and TRBJ2-7, is EAGVTQFPSHSVIEKGQTVTLRCDPISGHDNLYWYRRVMGKEIKFLLHFVKESKQDESGMPNNRFLAERTGGTYSTLKVQPAELEDSGVYFCASSQGRAGAGEQCFGPGTRLTVT.

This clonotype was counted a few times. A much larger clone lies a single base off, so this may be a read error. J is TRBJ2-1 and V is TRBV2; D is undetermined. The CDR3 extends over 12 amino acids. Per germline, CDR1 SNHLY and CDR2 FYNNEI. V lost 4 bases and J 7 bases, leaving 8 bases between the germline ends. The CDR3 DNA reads TGTGCCAGCAGTGGATCCGGGAATGAGCAGTTCTTC. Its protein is CASSGSGNEQFF.

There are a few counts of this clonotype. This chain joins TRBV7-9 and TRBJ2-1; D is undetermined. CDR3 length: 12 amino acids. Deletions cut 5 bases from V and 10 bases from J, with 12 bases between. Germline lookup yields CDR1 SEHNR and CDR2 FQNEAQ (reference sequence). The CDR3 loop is CASSPFRAEQFF. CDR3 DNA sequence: TGTGCCAGCAGCCCCTTTCGGGCGGAGCAGTTCTTC.

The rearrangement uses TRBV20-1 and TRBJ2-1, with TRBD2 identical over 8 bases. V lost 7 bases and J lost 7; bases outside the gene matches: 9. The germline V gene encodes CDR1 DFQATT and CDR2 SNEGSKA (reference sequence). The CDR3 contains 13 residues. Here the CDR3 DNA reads TGCAGTGTGAGCGGGAGCGGTTGGAATGAGCAGTTCTTC. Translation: CSVSGSGWNEQFF.

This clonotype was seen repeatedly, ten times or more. CDR3 residues: CSASDRAYGYTF. CDR3 coding DNA: TGCAGTGCCTCAGACAGGGCCTATGGCTACACCTTC. The genes are TRBV20-1 and TRBJ1-2; 7 bases are shared with TRBD1. With 6 bases clipped from V and 4 bases from J, the junction kept 5 bases outside the gene matches. Looked up from germline, CDR1 is DFQATT and CDR2 is SNEGSKA (reference sequence). The CDR3 covers 12 residues.

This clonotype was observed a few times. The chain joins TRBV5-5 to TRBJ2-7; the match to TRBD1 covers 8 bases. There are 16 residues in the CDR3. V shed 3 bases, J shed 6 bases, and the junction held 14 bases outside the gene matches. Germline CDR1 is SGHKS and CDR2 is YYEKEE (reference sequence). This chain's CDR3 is CASSSVEVQGDTEQYF. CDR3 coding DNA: TGTGCCAGCAGCTCGGTGGAGGTACAGGGGGATACCGAGCAGTACTTC.

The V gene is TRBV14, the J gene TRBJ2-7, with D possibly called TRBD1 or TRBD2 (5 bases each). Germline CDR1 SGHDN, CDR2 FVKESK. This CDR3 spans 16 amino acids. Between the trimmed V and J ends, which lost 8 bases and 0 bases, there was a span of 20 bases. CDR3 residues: CASSPGRQWSSYEQYF. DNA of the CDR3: TGTGCCAGCTCACCGGGGAGACAGTGGAGCTCCTACGAGCAGTACTTC.

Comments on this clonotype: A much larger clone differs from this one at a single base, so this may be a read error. The CDR3 is CASSHRGDNPPLHF. The CDR3 DNA reads as TGTGCCAGCAGCCACAGAGGAGATAATCCACCCCTCCACTTT. The chain couples TRBV7-2 to TRBJ1-6; no firm D call. The germline CDR1 and CDR2 sequences are SGHTA and FQGNSA. The CDR3 has 14 amino acids. Together with reference TRBV7-2 and TRBJ1-6, the CDR3 gives the full variable domain: GAGVSQSPSNKVTEKGKDVELRCDPISGHTALYWYRQSLGQGLEFLIYFQGNSAPDKSGLPSDRFSAERTGGSVSTLTIQRTQQEDSAVYLCASSHRGDNPPLHFGNGTRLTVT.

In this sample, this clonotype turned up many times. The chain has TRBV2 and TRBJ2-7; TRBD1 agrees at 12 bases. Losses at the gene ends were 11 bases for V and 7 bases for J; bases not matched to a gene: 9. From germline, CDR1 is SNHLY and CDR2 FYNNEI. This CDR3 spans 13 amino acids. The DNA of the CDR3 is TGTGCCGGAAGGGACAGGGGGCAGGGTGAGCAGTACTTC. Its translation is CAGRDRGQGEQYF.

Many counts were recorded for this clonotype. CDR3 residues: CATSTESNTEAFF. CDR3 bases: TGTGCCACCAGTACTGAATCGAACACTGAAGCTTTCTTT. The chain links TRBV24-1 to TRBJ1-1; D gene ambiguous. V dropped 6 bases and J dropped 1 base, with 8 bases sitting between them. In germline, CDR1 is KGHDR, CDR2 SFDVKD. This CDR3 is built from 13 residues.

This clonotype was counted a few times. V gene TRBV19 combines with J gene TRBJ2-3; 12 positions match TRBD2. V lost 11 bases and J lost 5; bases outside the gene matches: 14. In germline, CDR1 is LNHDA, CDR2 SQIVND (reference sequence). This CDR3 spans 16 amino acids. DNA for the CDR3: TGTGCCGTCCGACCATCTAGCGGGAGGGCCGTAGATACGCAGTATTTT. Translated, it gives CAVRPSSGRAVDTQYF.

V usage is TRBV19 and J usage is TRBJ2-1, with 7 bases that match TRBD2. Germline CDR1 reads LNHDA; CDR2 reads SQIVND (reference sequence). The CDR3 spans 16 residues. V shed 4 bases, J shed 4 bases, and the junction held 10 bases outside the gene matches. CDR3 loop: CASSTGGRALYNEQFF. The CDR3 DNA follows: TGTGCCAGTAGTACCGGTGGGAGGGCGTTGTACAATGAGCAGTTCTTC.

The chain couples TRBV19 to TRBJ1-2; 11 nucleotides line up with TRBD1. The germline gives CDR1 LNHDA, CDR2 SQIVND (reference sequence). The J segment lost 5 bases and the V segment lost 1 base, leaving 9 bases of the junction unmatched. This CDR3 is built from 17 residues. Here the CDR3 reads CASSIGTGGANFYGYTF. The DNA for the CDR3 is TGTGCCAGTAGTATAGGGACAGGGGGCGCAAATTTTTATGGCTACACCTTC.

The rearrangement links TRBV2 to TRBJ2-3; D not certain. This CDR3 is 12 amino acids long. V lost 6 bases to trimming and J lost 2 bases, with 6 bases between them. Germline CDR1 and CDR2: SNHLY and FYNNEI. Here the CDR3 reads CASRTYTDTQYF. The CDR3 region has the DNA TGTGCCAGCAGGACTTACACAGATACGCAGTATTTT.

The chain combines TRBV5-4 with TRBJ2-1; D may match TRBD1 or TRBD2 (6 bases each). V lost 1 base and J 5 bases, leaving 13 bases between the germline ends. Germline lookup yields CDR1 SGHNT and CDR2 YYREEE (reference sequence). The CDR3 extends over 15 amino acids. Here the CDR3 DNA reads TGTGCCAGCAGCTTGTCGGGGGCCGGCCACAATGAGCAGTTCTTC. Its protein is CASSLSGAGHNEQFF.

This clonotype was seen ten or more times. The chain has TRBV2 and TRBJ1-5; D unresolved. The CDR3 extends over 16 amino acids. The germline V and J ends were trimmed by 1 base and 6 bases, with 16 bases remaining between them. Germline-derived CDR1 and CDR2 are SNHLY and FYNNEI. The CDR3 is CASSEGTLPGSQPQHF. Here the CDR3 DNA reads TGTGCCAGCAGTGAAGGGACTCTACCCGGCAGTCAGCCCCAGCATTTT.

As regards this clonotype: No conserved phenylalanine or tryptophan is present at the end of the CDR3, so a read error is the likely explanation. CDR3 sequence: CASSVGGTNYGYTL. The CDR3, as DNA: TGTGCCAGCAGCGTAGGTGGAACGAACTATGGCTACACCCTC. J is TRBJ1-2 and V is TRBV9; D remains unclear. Between the trimmed V and J ends, which lost 0 bases and 2 bases, there was a span of 8 bases. Germline CDR1 SGDLS, CDR2 YYNGEE. The CDR3 contains 14 residues.

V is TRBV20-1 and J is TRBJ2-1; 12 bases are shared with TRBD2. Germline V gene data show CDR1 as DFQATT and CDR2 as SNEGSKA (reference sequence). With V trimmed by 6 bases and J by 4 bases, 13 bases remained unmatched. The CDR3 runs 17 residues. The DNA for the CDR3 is TGCAGTGCAGCGACTAGCGGGAGAGGACAGCGTTACAATGAGCAGTTCTTC. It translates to CSAATSGRGQRYNEQFF.

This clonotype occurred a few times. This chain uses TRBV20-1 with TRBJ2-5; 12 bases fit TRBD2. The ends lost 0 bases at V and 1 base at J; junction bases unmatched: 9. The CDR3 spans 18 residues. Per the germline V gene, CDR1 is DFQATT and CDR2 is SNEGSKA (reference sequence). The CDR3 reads CSARDPASGRGLQETQYF. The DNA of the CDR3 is TGCAGTGCTAGAGATCCGGCTAGCGGGAGGGGGCTCCAAGAGACCCAGTACTTC.

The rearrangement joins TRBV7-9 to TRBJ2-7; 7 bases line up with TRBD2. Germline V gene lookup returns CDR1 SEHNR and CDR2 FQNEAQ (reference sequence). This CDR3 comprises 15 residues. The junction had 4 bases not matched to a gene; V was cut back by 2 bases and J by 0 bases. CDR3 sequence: CASSLLTGGSYEQYF. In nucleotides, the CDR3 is TGTGCCAGCAGCTTATTGACGGGGGGCTCCTACGAGCAGTACTTC. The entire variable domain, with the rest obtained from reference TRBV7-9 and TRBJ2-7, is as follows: DTGVSQNPRHKITKRGQNVTFRCDPISEHNRLYWYRQTLGQGPEFLTYFQNEAQLEKSRLLSDRFSAERPKGSFSTLEIQRTEQGDSAMYLCASSLLTGGSYEQYFGPGTRLTVT.

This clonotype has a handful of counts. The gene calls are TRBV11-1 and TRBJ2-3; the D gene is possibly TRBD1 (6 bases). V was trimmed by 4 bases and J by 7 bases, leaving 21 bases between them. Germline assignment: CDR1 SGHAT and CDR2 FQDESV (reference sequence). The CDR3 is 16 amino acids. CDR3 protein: CASSSGQTAQINTQYF. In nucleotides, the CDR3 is TGTGCCAGCAGCTCCGGACAGACTGCACAGATCAATACGCAGTATTTT.

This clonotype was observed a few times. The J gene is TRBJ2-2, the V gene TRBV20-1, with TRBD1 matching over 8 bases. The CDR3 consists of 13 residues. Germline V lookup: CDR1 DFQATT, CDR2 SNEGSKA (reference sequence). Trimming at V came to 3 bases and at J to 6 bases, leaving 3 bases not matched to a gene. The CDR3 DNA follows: TGCAGTGCTAGGACACAGGGGGCCGGGGAGCTGTTTTTT. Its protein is CSARTQGAGELFF.

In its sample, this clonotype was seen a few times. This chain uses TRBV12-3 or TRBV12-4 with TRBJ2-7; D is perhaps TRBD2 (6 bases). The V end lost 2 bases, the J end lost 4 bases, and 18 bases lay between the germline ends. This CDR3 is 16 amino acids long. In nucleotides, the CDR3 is TGTGCCAGCAGTTTATATAGGGGACTGATTACTTACGAGCAGTACTTC. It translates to CASSLYRGLITYEQYF.

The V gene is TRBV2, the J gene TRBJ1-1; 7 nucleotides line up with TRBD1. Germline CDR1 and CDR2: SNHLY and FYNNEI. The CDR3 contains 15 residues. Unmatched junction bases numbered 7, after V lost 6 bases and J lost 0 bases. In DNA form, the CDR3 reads TGTGCCAGCAGCCGACCGGGACAGCTGAACACTGAAGCTTTCTTT. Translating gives CASSRPGQLNTEAFF.

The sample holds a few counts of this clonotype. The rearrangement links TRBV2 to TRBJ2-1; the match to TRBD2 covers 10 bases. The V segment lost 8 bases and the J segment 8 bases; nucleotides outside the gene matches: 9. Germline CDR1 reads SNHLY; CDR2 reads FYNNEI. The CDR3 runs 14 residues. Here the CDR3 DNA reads TGTGCCAGCTCGGAGCGGGAGGGTAACTATGAGCAGTTCTTC. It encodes CASSEREGNYEQFF.

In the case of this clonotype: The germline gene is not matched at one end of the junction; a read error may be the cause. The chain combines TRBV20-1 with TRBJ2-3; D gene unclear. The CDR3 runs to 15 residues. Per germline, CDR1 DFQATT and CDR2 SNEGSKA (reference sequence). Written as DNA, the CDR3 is TGCAGTGCTAGAGATCTCTCCACTATCACAGATAGGCAGTATTTT. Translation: CSARDLSTITDRQYF.

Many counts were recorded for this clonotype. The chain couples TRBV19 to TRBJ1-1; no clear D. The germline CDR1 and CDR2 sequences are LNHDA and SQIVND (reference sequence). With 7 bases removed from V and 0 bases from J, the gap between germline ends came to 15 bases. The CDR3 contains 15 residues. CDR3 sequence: CASTRGPALNTEAFF. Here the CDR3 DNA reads TGTGCCAGTACTAGAGGGCCAGCCTTGAACACTGAAGCTTTCTTT.

The CDR3 loop is CSPWSGDNEQFF. CDR3 nucleotides: TGCAGCCCTTGGTCGGGGGACAATGAGCAGTTCTTC. This rearrangement joins TRBV20-1 to TRBJ2-1; maybe TRBD2 (6 bases). The CDR3 runs 12 residues. Looked up from germline, CDR1 is DFQATT and CDR2 is SNEGSKA (reference sequence).

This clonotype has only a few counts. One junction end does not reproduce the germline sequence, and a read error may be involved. CDR3 amino acids: CVTSSDRVVSPLHF. The CDR3 nucleotides read TGTGTCACCAGCAGTGACAGGGTGGTTTCACCCCTCCACTTT. The chain combines TRBV15 with TRBJ1-6; 7 bases align to TRBD1. The CDR3 has 14 residues. Germline CDR1 and CDR2: LNHNV and YYDKDF (reference sequence). Together with reference TRBV15 and TRBJ1-6, the CDR3 gives the full variable domain: DAMVIQNPRYQVTQFGKPVTLSCSQTLNHNVMYWYQQKSSQAPKLLFHYYDKDFNNEADTPDNFQSRRPNTSFCFLDIRSPGLGDTAMYLCVTSSDRVVSPLHFGNGTRLTVT.

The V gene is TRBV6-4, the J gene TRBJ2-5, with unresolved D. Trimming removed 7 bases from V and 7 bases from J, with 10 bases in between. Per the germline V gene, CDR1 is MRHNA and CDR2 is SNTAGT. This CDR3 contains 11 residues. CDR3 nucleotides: TGTGCCAGCACTGATACAGTGACCCAGTACTTC. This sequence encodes CASTDTVTQYF.

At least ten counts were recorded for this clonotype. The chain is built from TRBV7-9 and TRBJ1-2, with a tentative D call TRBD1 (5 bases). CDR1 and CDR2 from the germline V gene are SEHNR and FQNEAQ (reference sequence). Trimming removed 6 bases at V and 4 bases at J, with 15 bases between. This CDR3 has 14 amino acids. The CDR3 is CASRSARGIYGYTF. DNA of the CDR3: TGTGCCAGCAGATCAGCGCGGGGGATCTATGGCTACACCTTC.

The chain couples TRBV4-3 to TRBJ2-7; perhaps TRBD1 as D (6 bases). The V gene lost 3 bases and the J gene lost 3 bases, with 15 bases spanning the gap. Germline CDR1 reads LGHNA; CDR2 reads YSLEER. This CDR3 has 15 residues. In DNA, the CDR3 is TGCGCCAGCAGCCAGGGCGTCGCAGGGGTCTACGAGCAGTACTTC. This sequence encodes CASSQGVAGVYEQYF.